This passage covers 21 T cell receptor beta chains from one sample sequenced in a study of OX40 agonist ivuxolimab in advanced cancers. Produced via immunoSEQ multiplex PCR; TCRdb's table is partial and in-frame only. The table includes approximately 44,000 clones, about 89% detected once. The starting material was CD4+ or CD8+ T cells sorted from blood, obtained in a trial of the OX40 agonist ivuxolimab. The receptors were sampled from an adult with an advanced solid tumor such as melanoma, head and neck, liver or kidney cancer.

The chain employs TRBV9 and TRBJ2-3; D is undetermined. Deletions cut 4 bases from V and 1 base from J, with 16 bases between. The CDR3 extends over 16 amino acids. Germline loops: CDR1 SGDLS, CDR2 YYNGEE. The CDR3 sequence: CASSLPLGGGTDTQYF. In DNA, the CDR3 is TGTGCCAGCAGCCTTCCCCTCGGCGGTGGCACAGATACGCAGTATTTT.

This clone was counted only a few times. The rearrangement uses TRBV12-5 and TRBJ2-1; D gene uncertain. The germline V gene encodes CDR1 LGHNT and CDR2 FRNRAP. CDR3 size: 13 residues. The V gene lost 2 bases and the J gene lost 0 bases, with 2 bases spanning the gap. The CDR3 spells CASGLTSYNEQFF. The CDR3 DNA reads as TGTGCTAGTGGTTTGACCTCCTACAATGAGCAGTTCTTC.

In this sample, this clone turned up a few times. The V and J genes are TRBV2 and TRBJ2-2, with no clear D. Trimming cost V 3 bases and J 8 bases, with 7 bases left between them. The CDR3 consists of 12 residues. Per the germline V gene, CDR1 is SNHLY and CDR2 is FYNNEI. The chain's CDR3 is CASSDLRGELFF. The CDR3, as DNA: TGTGCCAGCAGTGACCTTAGGGGGGAGCTGTTTTTT.

This clone is a singleton in its sample. J is TRBJ2-4 and V is TRBV5-1; perhaps TRBD1 as D (5 bases). CDR1 and CDR2 (germline): SGHRS, YFSETQ. CDR3 size: 16 residues. V dropped 0 bases and J dropped 4 bases, with 14 bases sitting between them. The CDR3 bases are TGCGCCAGCAGCTTGGAGGGGTTGGGCCATAAAAACATTCAGTACTTC. Protein: CASSLEGLGHKNIQYF.

The chain is built from TRBV19 and TRBJ1-4, with 9 bases fitting TRBD1. In germline, CDR1 is LNHDA, CDR2 SQIVND (reference sequence). The CDR3 is 14 amino acids. V gave up 1 base and J gave up 8 bases; unmatched junction bases: 2. The CDR3: CASSIGDRDEKLFF. CDR3 bases: TGTGCCAGTAGTATAGGGGACAGGGACGAAAAACTGTTTTTT.

This clone was recorded a few times. This sequence joins TRBV9 and TRBJ1-1; a possible D gene is TRBD1 (5 bases). Germline lookup yields CDR1 SGDLS and CDR2 YYNGEE. V lost 3 bases to trimming and J lost 1 base, with 7 bases between them. This CDR3 is built from 13 residues. As DNA, the CDR3 is TGTGCCAGCAGCGCCGGACAGAACACTGAAGCTTTCTTT. Amino acids: CASSAGQNTEAFF.

The chain combines TRBV10-2 with TRBJ2-1, with D unclear. There are 13 residues in the CDR3. The germline V gene has CDR1 WSHSY and CDR2 SAAADI. V dropped 10 bases and J dropped 3 bases, with 13 bases sitting between them. The CDR3 spells CATFPAGYNEQFF. The CDR3, as DNA: TGCGCCACTTTCCCGGCAGGCTACAATGAGCAGTTCTTC.

The chain links TRBV6-6 to TRBJ2-5; D possibly matches TRBD1 or TRBD2 (6 bases each). V was cut by 7 bases and J by 4 bases, with 13 bases left in between. The germline CDR1 and CDR2 sequences are MNHNY and SVGAGI (reference sequence). The CDR3 spans 13 residues. The CDR3 is CASTAEGGETQYF. The CDR3 DNA reads as TGTGCCAGCACCGCGGAGGGGGGAGAGACCCAGTACTTC.

The genes are TRBV5-1 and TRBJ2-5; 8 nucleotides match TRBD2. The J segment lost 4 bases and the V segment lost 4 bases, leaving 9 bases of the junction unmatched. CDR3 length: 15 residues. Germline values: CDR1 SGHRS, CDR2 YFSETQ. CDR3 nucleotides: TGCGCCAGCAGCCTCGGACTCGCGGGGGGAGAGACCCAGTACTTC. Protein: CASSLGLAGGETQYF.

The chain has TRBV29-1 and TRBJ2-2; TRBD2 matches at 7 bases. V was pared by 0 bases and J by 0 bases, with 4 bases of the junction left unmatched. This CDR3 spans 16 amino acids. The germline gives CDR1 SQVTM, CDR2 ANQGSEA. As DNA, the CDR3 is TGCAGCGTTGAAGACCGGACTAGAGCGAACACCGGGGAGCTGTTTTTT. It yields the protein CSVEDRTRANTGELFF.

The chain links TRBV9 to TRBJ2-7; 14 nucleotides line up with TRBD2. With 2 bases clipped from V and 3 bases from J, the junction kept 4 bases outside the gene matches. Germline loops: CDR1 SGDLS, CDR2 YYNGEE. The CDR3 length is 16 residues. DNA for the CDR3: TGTGCCAGCAGCGTGGGACTAGCGGGGGTTATCTACGAGCAGTACTTC. Its translation: CASSVGLAGVIYEQYF.

The rearrangement joins TRBV7-2 to TRBJ1-2; no reliable D call. Germline V gene data show CDR1 as SGHTA and CDR2 as FQGNSA. This CDR3 is built from 12 residues. Trimming pared 3 bases from V and 6 bases from J, leaving 8 bases between. CDR3 sequence: CASSLARHGYTF. The CDR3 DNA reads as TGTGCCAGCAGCTTGGCCAGGCATGGCTACACCTTC.

The rearrangement links TRBV28 to TRBJ1-2; D is unresolved. In germline, CDR1 is MDHEN, CDR2 SYDVKM. The ends were cut back, 3 bases at V and 7 bases at J, with 12 bases in the middle. This CDR3 comprises 13 residues. This CDR3 reads CASSFREVAGYTF. In nucleotides, the CDR3 is TGTGCCAGCAGTTTTCGAGAGGTAGCTGGCTACACCTTC.

CDR3 in DNA: TGTGCCAGCAGACCCGACCTCTCTGGGGCCAACGTCCTGACTTTC. Amino acids: CASRPDLSGANVLTF. This rearrangement joins TRBV2 to TRBJ2-6, with D hard to call. The CDR3 extends over 15 amino acids. Germline V gene lookup returns CDR1 SNHLY and CDR2 FYNNEI. V was pared by 6 bases and J by 0 bases, with 9 bases between.

This clone was seen more than once but under ten times. This CDR3 is also generated by other DNA sequences in the sample. The J gene is TRBJ1-1, the V gene TRBV6-5; maybe TRBD1 (5 bases). Per the germline V gene, CDR1 is MNHEY and CDR2 is SVGAGI. V lost 2 bases, J lost 3 bases, and 10 bases lay in between. There are 14 residues in the CDR3. Here the CDR3 reads CASSYGGEDTEAFF. DNA of the CDR3: TGTGCCAGCAGTTACGGGGGTGAAGACACTGAAGCTTTCTTT.

J is TRBJ2-1 and V is TRBV13; 13 bases fit TRBD2. Germline CDR1 is PRHDT and CDR2 is FYEKMQ (reference sequence). The CDR3 contains 15 residues. Trimming took 5 bases from V and 5 from J; bases not matched to a gene: 3. The CDR3 DNA is TGTGCCAGCAGCCCACTAGCGGGGGGGGACAATGAGCAGTTCTTC. Encoded protein: CASSPLAGGDNEQFF. Full variable domain (rest looked up from reference TRBV13 and TRBJ2-1): AAGVIQSPRHLIKEKRETATLKCYPIPRHDTVYWYQQGPGQDPQFLISFYEKMQSDKGSIPDRFSAQQFSDYHSELNMSSLELGDSALYFCASSPLAGGDNEQFFGPGTRLTVL.

The V and J genes are TRBV19 and TRBJ1-4, with TRBD1 as a possible D gene (5 bases). The ends were cut back, 5 bases at V and 8 bases at J, with 21 bases in the middle. In germline, CDR1 is LNHDA, CDR2 SQIVND (reference sequence). The CDR3 spans 16 residues. This CDR3 reads CASSVIPGTQREKLFF. Written as DNA, the CDR3 is TGTGCCAGTAGTGTGATTCCGGGGACCCAAAGGGAAAAACTGTTTTTT.

Here the CDR3 reads CASRPQPGTNQPQHF. In DNA form, the CDR3 reads TGTGCCAGCAGGCCCCAGCCCGGGACAAATCAGCCCCAGCATTTT. The chain combines TRBV6-5 with TRBJ1-5; the D gene is possibly TRBD1 (6 bases). V was cut by 6 bases and J by 4 bases, with 16 bases left in between. CDR1 is MNHEY, CDR2 SVGAGI, per germline. The CDR3 has 15 amino acids.

The rearrangement links TRBV5-6 to TRBJ2-1; D call uncertain. The CDR3 length is 13 residues. V was trimmed by 0 bases and J by 6 bases, leaving 7 bases between them. CDR1 is SGHDT, CDR2 YYEEEE, per germline. The chain's CDR3 is CASSLGFPNEQFF. The CDR3 DNA is TGTGCCAGCAGCTTGGGGTTCCCCAATGAGCAGTTCTTC.

The rearrangement links TRBV7-3 to TRBJ2-1, with D maybe TRBD2 (6 bases). The CDR3 covers 17 residues. V lost 5 bases and J 9 bases, leaving 26 bases between the germline ends. CDR1 SGHTA and CDR2 FQGTGA come from the germline V gene. CDR3 sequence: CASSPGPSGGSEGEQFF. CDR3 nucleotides: TGTGCCAGCAGCCCGGGGCCTAGTGGGGGGTCCGAGGGTGAGCAGTTCTTC.

The chain has TRBV19 and TRBJ1-2; no clear D. Trimming stripped 6 bases from V and 0 bases from J, with 8 bases between. CDR1 LNHDA and CDR2 SQIVND come from the germline V gene (reference sequence). The CDR3 contains 13 residues. The CDR3 here is CASRRGPNYGYTF. The CDR3 coding sequence is TGTGCCAGTAGACGTGGACCTAACTATGGCTACACCTTC.